The TCR beta chain described here comes from a study of blood T cell repertoires in COVID-19. Study background: Both acute and convalescent COVID-19 samples were obtained from the United States, Italy and Spain. From T cells, B-cell-depleted T cells, or PBMCs came the material, which was cDNA or gDNA.

Participants spanned ages about 18 to 100 years and resided in 20 to 25 US areas. Researchers sorted participants into cohorts using their self-reported clinical history. The ends lost 7 bases at V and 4 bases at J; junction bases unmatched: 3. This CDR3 comprises 14 residues. Germline CDR1 is KGHDR and CDR2 is SFDVKD. Clones were read by immunoSEQ multiplex PCR, and TCRdb kept only the in-frame ones, dropping some. The table has roughly 430,000 clones, approximately 86% seen once. The sequence derives from a woman between 35 and 50 years old with acute COVID-19. The sequencing sample was made of PBMCs or T cells enriched from blood (not recorded which). The rearrangement joins TRBV24-1 to TRBJ1-4; 9 nucleotides align to TRBD1. In nucleotides, the CDR3 is TGTGCCACCAGAGGGACAGGGAGTAATGAAAAACTGTTTTTT. It codes for CATRGTGSNEKLFF.